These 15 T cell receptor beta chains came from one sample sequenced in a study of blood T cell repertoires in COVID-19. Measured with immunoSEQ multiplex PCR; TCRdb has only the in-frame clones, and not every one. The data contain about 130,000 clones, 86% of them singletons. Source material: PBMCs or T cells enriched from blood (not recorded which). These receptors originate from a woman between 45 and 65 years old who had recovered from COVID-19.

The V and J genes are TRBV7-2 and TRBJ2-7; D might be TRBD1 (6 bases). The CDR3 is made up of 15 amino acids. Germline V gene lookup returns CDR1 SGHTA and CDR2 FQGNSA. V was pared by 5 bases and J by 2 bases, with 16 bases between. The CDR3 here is CASSIPGTKTYEQYF. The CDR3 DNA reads TGTGCCAGCAGCATACCGGGGACAAAGACCTACGAGCAGTACTTC. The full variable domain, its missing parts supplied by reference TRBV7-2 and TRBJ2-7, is GAGVSQSPSNKVTEKGKDVELRCDPISGHTALYWYRQSLGQGLEFLIYFQGNSAPDKSGLPSDRFSAERTGGSVSTLTIQRTQQEDSAVYLCASSIPGTKTYEQYFGPGTRLTVT.

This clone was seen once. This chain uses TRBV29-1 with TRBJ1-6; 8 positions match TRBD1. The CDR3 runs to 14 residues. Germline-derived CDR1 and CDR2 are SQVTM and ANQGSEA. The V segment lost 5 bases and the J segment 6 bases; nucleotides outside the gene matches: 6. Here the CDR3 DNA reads TGCAGCGTTAAACAGGGGGACTTTAATTCACCCCTCCACTTT. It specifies CSVKQGDFNSPLHF.

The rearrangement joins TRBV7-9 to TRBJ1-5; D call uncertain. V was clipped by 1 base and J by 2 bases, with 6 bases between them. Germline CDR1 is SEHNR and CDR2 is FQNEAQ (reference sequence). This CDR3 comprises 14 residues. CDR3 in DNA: TGTGCCAGCAGCTTAGAAGGAGGCAATCAGCCCCAGCATTTT. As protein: CASSLEGGNQPQHF.

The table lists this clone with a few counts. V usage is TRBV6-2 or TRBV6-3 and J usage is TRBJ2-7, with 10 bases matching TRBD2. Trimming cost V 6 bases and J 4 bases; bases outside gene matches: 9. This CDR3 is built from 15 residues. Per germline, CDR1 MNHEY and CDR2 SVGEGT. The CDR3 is CASSPQLAGSYEQYF. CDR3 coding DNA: TGTGCCAGCAGCCCCCAACTAGCGGGGTCGTACGAGCAGTACTTC.

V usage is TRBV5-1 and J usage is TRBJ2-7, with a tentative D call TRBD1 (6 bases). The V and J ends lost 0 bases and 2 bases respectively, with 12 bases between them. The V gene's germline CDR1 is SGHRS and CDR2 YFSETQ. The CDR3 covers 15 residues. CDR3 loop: CASSLDPGQAYEQYF. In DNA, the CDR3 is TGCGCCAGCAGCTTGGACCCGGGACAAGCCTACGAGCAGTACTTC.

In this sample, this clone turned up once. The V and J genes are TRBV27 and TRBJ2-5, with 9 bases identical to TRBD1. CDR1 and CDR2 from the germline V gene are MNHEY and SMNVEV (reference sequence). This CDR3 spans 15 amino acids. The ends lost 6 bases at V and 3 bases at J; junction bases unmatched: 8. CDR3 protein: CASRYMGQGEETQYF. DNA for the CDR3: TGTGCCAGCAGGTACATGGGACAGGGCGAAGAGACCCAGTACTTC.

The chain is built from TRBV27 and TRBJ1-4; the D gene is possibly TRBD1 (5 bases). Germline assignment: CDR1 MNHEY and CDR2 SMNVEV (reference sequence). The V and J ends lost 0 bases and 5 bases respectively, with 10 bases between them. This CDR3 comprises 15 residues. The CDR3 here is CASSLSRGRNEKLFF. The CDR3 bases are TGTGCCAGCAGTTTATCACGGGGGAGAAATGAAAAACTGTTTTTT.

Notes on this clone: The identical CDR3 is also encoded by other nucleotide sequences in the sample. The CDR3 here is CSARDQYEQYF. The CDR3, as DNA: TGCAGTGCTAGAGATCAGTACGAGCAGTACTTC. V and J are TRBV20-1 and TRBJ2-7; D gene ambiguous. The V end lost 0 bases, the J end lost 4 bases, and 4 bases lay between the germline ends. The CDR3 extends over 11 amino acids. CDR1 is DFQATT and CDR2 is SNEGSKA in the germline V gene (reference sequence).

CDR3: CASKPPRAGETQYF. DNA of the CDR3: TGTGCCAGTAAGCCCCCACGGGCGGGAGAGACCCAGTACTTC. The chain employs TRBV6-5 and TRBJ2-5; D perhaps matches TRBD2 (5 bases). The CDR3 length is 14 residues. Trimming shortened V by 9 bases and J by 4 bases, and 18 bases separated the two germline ends. The V gene's germline CDR1 is MNHEY and CDR2 SVGAGI.

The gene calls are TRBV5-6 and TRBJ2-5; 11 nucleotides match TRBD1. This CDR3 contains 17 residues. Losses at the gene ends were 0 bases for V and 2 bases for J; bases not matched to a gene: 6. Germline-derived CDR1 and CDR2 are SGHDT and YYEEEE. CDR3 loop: CASSLVWDRGFQETQYF. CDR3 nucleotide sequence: TGTGCCAGCAGCTTGGTATGGGACAGGGGGTTTCAAGAGACCCAGTACTTC.

The CDR3 is CASSYRAGLQHF. CDR3 in DNA: TGTGCCAGCAGTTACCGCGCAGGGCTCCAGCATTTT. V is TRBV6-5 and J is TRBJ1-5, with D perhaps TRBD1 (5 bases). The germline V gene encodes CDR1 MNHEY and CDR2 SVGAGI. The CDR3 loop spans 12 amino acids. Trimming took off 2 bases at V and 12 bases at J, with 11 bases between the two ends.

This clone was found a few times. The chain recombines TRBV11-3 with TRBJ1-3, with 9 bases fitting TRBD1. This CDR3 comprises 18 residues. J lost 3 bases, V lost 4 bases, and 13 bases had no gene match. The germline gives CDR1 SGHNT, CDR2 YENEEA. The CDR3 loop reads CASSSRTGVPLLGNTIYF. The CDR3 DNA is TGTGCCAGCAGCTCACGGACAGGGGTCCCGCTCCTTGGAAACACCATATATTTT.

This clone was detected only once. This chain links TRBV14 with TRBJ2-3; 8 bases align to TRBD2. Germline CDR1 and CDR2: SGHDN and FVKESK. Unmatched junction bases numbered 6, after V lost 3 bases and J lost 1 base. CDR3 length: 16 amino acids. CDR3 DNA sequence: TGTGCCAGCAGCCAGCTTAGCGGGGAACGCACAGATACGCAGTATTTT. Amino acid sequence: CASSQLSGERTDTQYF.

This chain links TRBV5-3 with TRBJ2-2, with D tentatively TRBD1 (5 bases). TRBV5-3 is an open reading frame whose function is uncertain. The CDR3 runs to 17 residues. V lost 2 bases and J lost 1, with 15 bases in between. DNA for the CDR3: TGTGCCAGAAGCTTAAGGGGTATAGGGATGAACACCGGGGAGCTGTTTTTT. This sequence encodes CARSLRGIGMNTGELFF.

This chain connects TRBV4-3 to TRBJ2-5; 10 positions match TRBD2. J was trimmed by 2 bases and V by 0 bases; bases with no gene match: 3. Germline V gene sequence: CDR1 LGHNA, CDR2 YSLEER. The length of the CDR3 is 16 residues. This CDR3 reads CASSQEIAGGQETQYF. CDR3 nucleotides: TGCGCCAGCAGCCAAGAGATAGCGGGGGGACAAGAGACCCAGTACTTC.